Below, one T cell receptor (beta chain) is given with its context. The antigen remains unidentified. This specimen comes from a study of cytomegalovirus exposure and HLA in healthy donors. Study results and caveats: An apparent linkage of common viral pathogens to several of the most significant clusters emerged in a later analysis. A link between a missense DCLRE1C variant and TCR beta V- and J-gene trimming emerged from a later analysis. A later analysis found most CMV-associated TCR beta chains apparently HLA-restricted. Later analysis revealed greater clonal expansion in HLA-associated TCR beta chains than in equally common others.

CDR1 is SGHRS and CDR2 is YFSETQ in the germline V gene. The CDR3 contains 15 residues. V lost 2 bases to trimming and J lost 5 bases, with 13 bases between them. Vbeta (60) and Jbeta (13) primers were used in the PCR. The repertoire was sequenced with immunoSEQ multiplex PCR; TCRdb's copy has only in-frame clones and lacks some. The table shows some 140,000 clones, with around 75% occurring only once. The chain uses TRBV5-1 and TRBJ2-2; D may be TRBD1 (5 bases). The clonotype originates from a man in his forties in good health and CMV-seronegative. Material for sequencing was PBMCs. CDR3 DNA sequence: TGCGCCAGCAGCTTATTGCAGGGTAAAACCGGGGAGCTGTTTTTT. Protein product: CASSLLQGKTGELFF.